Listed below are T cell receptor beta chains from one sample, sequenced in a study of blood T cell repertoires in COVID-19. The protocol was immunoSEQ multiplex PCR, while the TCRdb copy is restricted to in-frame clones and leaves out a portion. The profile shows 190,000 or so clones, about 85% of them singletons. Input material: PBMCs or T cells enriched from blood (not recorded which). The receptor set was obtained from a man aged 35 to 55 who had recovered from COVID-19. Each CDR3 is given with its conserved first and last residue. The D gene is left open where the match is weak. Some rows have no size entry. The others give once, few or many, or a class for an expanded clone.

D gene,clone size,CDR3 length,J gene,V gene,CDR3 DNA,CDR3 protein
.,.,13,TRBJ1-1,TRBV21-1,TGTGCCAGCGGCTTTAAGATCGACACTGAAGCTTTCTTT,CASGFKIDTEAFF
.,.,16,TRBJ2-1,TRBV7-3,TGTGCCAGCAGCTTACTGGGCGCTAGCTCGTCCCATGAGCAGTTCTTC,CASSLLGASSSHEQFF
.,.,14,TRBJ2-7,TRBV28,TGTGCCAGCAGCCAAGCCTCTCCCCCCTACGAGCAGTACTTC,CASSQASPPYEQYF
.,.,12,TRBJ2-7,TRBV11-3,TGTGCCAGCAGCCGGCAGGGCTACGAGCAGTACTTC,CASSRQGYEQYF
.,few,13,TRBJ1-1,TRBV12-1,TGTGCCGGTTCCGGGACAGGGAGTGCTGAAGCTTTCTTT,CAGSGTGSAEAFF
.,.,11,TRBJ2-5,TRBV5-1,TGCGCCAGCAGCTTCAAAGAGACCCAGTACTTC,CASSFKETQYF
.,.,14,TRBJ1-1,TRBV29-1,TGCAGCGTCAGAACGACAGTTTTGAACACTGAAGCTTTCTTT,CSVRTTVLNTEAFF
TRBD2,.,13,TRBJ2-1,TRBV4-1,TGCGCCAGCAGCCAAGCGCTAGCGGAGAAGCGGTTCTTC,CASSQALAEKRFF
.,.,15,TRBJ1-1,TRBV18,TGTGCCAGCTCATTCTCAACAGGGTCCTTGGCTGAAGCTTTCTTT,CASSFSTGSLAEAFF
TRBD2,.,15,TRBJ2-1,TRBV9,TGTGCCAGCAGCTTTAGCGGGAGGGCCGGCATACAGCAGTTCTTC,CASSFSGRAGIQQFF
.,.,15,TRBJ1-5,TRBV6-2/TRBV6-3,TGTGCCAGCAGTTACGGGGGAGGTAGCAATCAGCCCCAGCATTTT,CASSYGGGSNQPQHF
.,.,11,TRBJ2-7,TRBV21-1,TGTGCCAGCAGCGACCGGGACAGGGGCTACTTC,CASSDRDRGYF
.,once,15,TRBJ2-1,TRBV7-3,TGTGCCAGCAGCCCTAGCGAGAGCTCCTACAATGAGCAGTTCTTC,CASSPSESSYNEQFF
.,once,13,TRBJ1-2,TRBV11-2,TGTGCCAGCAGCCTTGGGGAGGCTAGTGGCTACACCTTC,CASSLGEASGYTF
TRBD1,.,15,TRBJ1-1,TRBV5-1,TGCGCCAGCAGCGGGGAGGGACAGGGCTCAACTGAAGCTTTCTTT,CASSGEGQGSTEAFF
.,.,15,TRBJ2-4,TRBV10-1,TGCGCCAGCAGTGAAGGCGGGCTAGCCAAAAACATTCAGTACTTC,CASSEGGLAKNIQYF
.,few,11,TRBJ2-7,TRBV20-1,TGCAGTGCGAAACTAGCCTACGAGCAGTACTTC,CSAKLAYEQYF
.,.,13,TRBJ1-1,TRBV5-1,TGCGCCAGCAGCTTAGCCCATGCCACTGAAGCTTTCTTT,CASSLAHATEAFF
TRBD1,.,12,TRBJ2-7,TRBV19,TGTGCCAGTAGTATGACAGGGCTAGAGCAGTACTTC,CASSMTGLEQYF